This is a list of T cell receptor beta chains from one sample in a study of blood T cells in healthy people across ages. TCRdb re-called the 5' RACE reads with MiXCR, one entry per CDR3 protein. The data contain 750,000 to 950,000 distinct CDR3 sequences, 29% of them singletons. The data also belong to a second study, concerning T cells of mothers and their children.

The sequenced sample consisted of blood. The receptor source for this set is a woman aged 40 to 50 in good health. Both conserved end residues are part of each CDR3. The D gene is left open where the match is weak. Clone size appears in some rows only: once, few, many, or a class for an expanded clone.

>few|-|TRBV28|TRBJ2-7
CASNSPGRSYEQYF
TGTGCCAGCAATTCTCCGGGACGCTCCTACGAGCAGTACTTC
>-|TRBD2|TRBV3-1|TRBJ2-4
CTSSQAGAGGLGNIQYF
TGTACCAGCAGCCAAGCTGGCGCGGGGGGGCTCGGAAACATTCAGTACTTC
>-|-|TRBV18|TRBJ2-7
CASSPPTGHPYEQYF
TGTGCCAGCTCACCACCTACCGGGCACCCCTACGAGCAGTACTTC
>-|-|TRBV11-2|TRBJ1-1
CASSFGPANAFF
TGTGCCAGCAGCTTCGGGCCAGCCAACGCTTTCTTT
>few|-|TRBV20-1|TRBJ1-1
CSASDRINTEAFF
TGCAGTGCCTCAGACAGGATTAACACTGAAGCTTTCTTT
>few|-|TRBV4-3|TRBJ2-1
CASSQDLRADEQFF
TGCGCCAGCAGCCAAGACCTGAGGGCCGATGAGCAGTTCTTC
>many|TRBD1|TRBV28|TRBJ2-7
CASTLGQAPYEQYF
TGTGCCAGCACCCTCGGACAGGCGCCCTACGAGCAGTACTTC
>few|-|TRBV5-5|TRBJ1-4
CASSFNTNGGKLFF
TGTGCCAGCAGCTTTAACACAAACGGGGGAAAACTGTTTTTT
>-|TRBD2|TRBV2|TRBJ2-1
CASRLAGNEQFF
TGTGCCAGCAGGCTAGCGGGGAATGAGCAGTTCTTC
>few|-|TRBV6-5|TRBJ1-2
CASSYSSIYYGYTF
TGTGCCAGCAGTTACTCGAGCATCTACTATGGCTACACCTTC
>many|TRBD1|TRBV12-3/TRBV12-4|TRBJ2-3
CASILTGGGDTQYF
TGTGCCAGCATTTTGACAGGGGGCGGAGATACGCAGTATTTT
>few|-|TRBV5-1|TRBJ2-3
CASETAPSTDTQYF
TGCGCCAGCGAGACAGCTCCAAGCACAGATACGCAGTATTTT
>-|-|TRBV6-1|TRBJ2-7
CASSEVSNEQYF
TGTGCCAGCAGTGAAGTTTCGAACGAGCAGTACTTC